This T cell receptor beta chain stems from a study of neoadjuvant anti-PD-1 for oral cavity cancer. Broader study findings: TCR analyses covered only a few patients per response group.

Time point here: after neoadjuvant nivolumab, at surgical resection. Patients had HPV-negative, locally advanced oral cavity squamous cell carcinoma. Most PBMC samples had around 480 ng input DNA in six replicates. Sequenced by immunoSEQ multiplex PCR; TCRdb stores in-frame clones only, minus some. The repertoire holds around 9,100 clones, 64% seen once, with 3.5% to 5% in the top ten. This clone showed up just a few times. The target antigen is unknown. The V segment lost 0 bases and the J segment 1 base; nucleotides outside the gene matches: 4. The CDR3 spans 17 residues. Germline V lookup: CDR1 SGHKS, CDR2 YYEKEE (reference sequence).

The V and J genes are TRBV5-5 and TRBJ2-2; 9 bases map to TRBD1. This TCR was sampled from a person aged 40-85 years with oral cavity squamous cell carcinoma. Sequenced here: PBMCs, sampled after nivolumab (anti-PD-1) treatment. The CDR3 DNA reads TGTGCCAGCAGCTTGGGTGGGACAGGGTTGAACACCGGGGAGCTGTTTTTT. This gives the protein CASSLGGTGLNTGELFF.